A single sample gave rise to the 20 T cell receptor beta chains below, sequenced in a study of regulatory T cells in long-lasting Graves disease. Building the TCR beta libraries relied on iRepertoire HTBI primers, and CDR3 regions underwent Arm-PCR. TCRdb reprocessed the multiplex PCR reads with MiXCR, giving one entry per CDR3 protein. The profile covers roughly 410,000 distinct CDR3 sequences, with around 16% appearing a single time and approximately 8% taken by the ten largest. Noted time point: newly diagnosed GD, antithyroid drugs for less than 3 months. Construction of the TCR library relied on RNA isolated from PBMCs. These data were likewise used in another study, on T cells in Graves' hyperthyroidism and ophthalmopathy.

This material consisted of peripheral blood mononuclear cells (PBMCs), taken at new diagnosis, from a patient treated with antithyroid drugs. All receptors derive from a middle-aged woman with Graves disease.

This clonotype has ten or more counts. The chain is built from TRBV11-2 and TRBJ1-3, with D uncertain. In germline, CDR1 is SGHAT, CDR2 FQNNGV. The CDR3 consists of 16 residues. Trimming removed 5 bases from V and 0 bases from J, with 14 bases in between. The DNA of the CDR3 is TGTGCCAGCAGCCCGCACTGGGGTGCCTCTGGAAACACCATATATTTT. Translating it yields CASSPHWGASGNTIYF. Using reference TRBV11-2 and TRBJ1-3 for the parts outside the CDR3, the full variable domain is EAGVAQSPRYKIIEKRQSVAFWCNPISGHATLYWYQQILGQGPKLLIQFQNNGVVDDSQLPKDRFSAERLKGVDSTLKIQPAKLEDSAVYLCASSPHWGASGNTIYFGEGSWLTVV.

This clonotype was seen at least ten times. This rearrangement joins TRBV28 to TRBJ1-1; no reliable D call. CDR3 length: 11 amino acids. Looked up from germline, CDR1 is MDHEN and CDR2 is SYDVKM. Between the trimmed V and J ends, which lost 2 bases and 7 bases, there was a span of 5 bases. CDR3: CASSLNFEAFF. DNA of the CDR3: TGTGCCAGCAGTTTAAATTTTGAAGCTTTCTTT.

This clonotype was seen repeatedly, ten times or more. The chain carries TRBV18 and TRBJ1-6; D unclear. CDR1 and CDR2 (germline): KGHSH, LQKENI. The CDR3 totals 12 residues. V lost 1 base to trimming and J lost 8 bases, with 3 bases between them. CDR3: CASSPRDSPLHF. The CDR3 DNA is TGTGCCAGCTCACCACGAGATTCACCCCTCCACTTT.

This clonotype was seen a single time. A much larger clone sits a single nucleotide away, making a read error possible. The chain joins TRBV27 to TRBJ2-5; the D is unclear. The CDR3 loop spans 15 amino acids. V was shortened by 5 bases and J by 11 bases, with 24 bases between the two germline ends. Germline assignment: CDR1 MNHEY and CDR2 SMNVEV (reference sequence). CDR3 DNA: TGTGCCAGCAGTCCATCGCCGAGCTCCTACAATGAGCAGTACTTC. This codes for CASSPSPSSYNEQYF.

This clonotype occurred many times. V usage is TRBV11-1 and J usage is TRBJ1-1; TRBD1 is a possible D gene (5 bases). The CDR3 totals 14 residues. Trimming shortened V by 1 base and J by 4 bases, and 10 bases separated the two germline ends. The germline V gene encodes CDR1 SGHAT and CDR2 FQDESV (reference sequence). Here the CDR3 reads CASSLVGGATEAFF. The CDR3 DNA reads as TGTGCCAGCAGCTTAGTTGGCGGGGCCACTGAAGCTTTCTTT.

V is TRBV12-3 or TRBV12-4 and J is TRBJ1-6; the match to TRBD1 covers 7 bases. V trimming: 6 bases; J trimming: 10 bases; junction bases outside the gene matches: 9. This CDR3 comprises 14 residues. The CDR3 DNA is TGTGCCAGCAGCCCCCGAGGGGGCGAATCACCCCTCCACTTT. Translating it yields CASSPRGGESPLHF.

The genes are TRBV5-1 and TRBJ2-5; TRBD1 matches at 7 bases. With V trimmed by 3 bases and J by 4 bases, 9 bases remained unmatched. CDR1 and CDR2 (germline): SGHRS, YFSETQ. The CDR3 covers 15 residues. The CDR3: CASSSEGAWGETQYF. The CDR3 bases are TGCGCCAGCAGCTCCGAGGGGGCTTGGGGAGAGACCCAGTACTTC.

The genes are TRBV6-5 and TRBJ1-6, with D perhaps TRBD1 (6 bases). V was clipped by 4 bases and J by 9 bases, with 10 bases between them. Per the germline V gene, CDR1 is MNHEY and CDR2 is SVGAGI. The CDR3 contains 13 residues. In nucleotides, the CDR3 is TGTGCCAGCAGTTCCAACAGGGCTTCACCCCTCCACTTT. It yields the protein CASSSNRASPLHF.

This clonotype was seen ten or more times. CDR3 sequence (DNA): TGTGCCAGTAGTATGGGGCTAGCGGGAAAAACCGGGGAGCTGTTTTTT. Protein product: CASSMGLAGKTGELFF. The chain links TRBV19 to TRBJ2-2; 9 nucleotides line up with TRBD2. Germline V gene sequence: CDR1 LNHDA, CDR2 SQIVND (reference sequence). V was pared by 3 bases and J by 5 bases, with 7 bases of the junction left unmatched. The CDR3 is 16 residues long.

This clonotype was observed many times. J is TRBJ1-2 and V is TRBV28; D not certain. Trimming left V 7 bases short and J 7 bases short, with 19 bases between. Germline CDR1 and CDR2: MDHEN and SYDVKM. This CDR3 is 14 amino acids long. The DNA of the CDR3 is TGTGCCAGCACTCCCAGCGGGGAGAAAGGTGGCTACACCTTC. Encoded protein: CASTPSGEKGGYTF.

This clonotype was seen repeatedly, ten times or more. The chain employs TRBV20-1 and TRBJ2-2; D is perhaps TRBD1 (6 bases). The CDR3 covers 14 residues. V was pared by 1 base and J by 2 bases, with 8 bases between. Per the germline V gene, CDR1 is DFQATT and CDR2 is SNEGSKA (reference sequence). DNA for the CDR3: TGCAGTGCTAGAGCGGGACAAAACACCGGGGAGCTGTTTTTT. It specifies CSARAGQNTGELFF.

This clonotype was seen repeatedly, ten times or more. The V call is TRBV20-1, the J call TRBJ2-7; possible D gene TRBD1, 7 bases. The CDR3 is 14 amino acids. V lost 5 bases and J 2 bases, leaving 16 bases between the germline ends. Germline V gene lookup returns CDR1 DFQATT and CDR2 SNEGSKA (reference sequence). The CDR3 nucleotides read TGCAGTGCTGAGGTCAGGGGGAGGACCTACGAGCAGTACTTC. Its translation is CSAEVRGRTYEQYF.

The chain employs TRBV5-1 and TRBJ1-5, with TRBD1 as a possible D gene (6 bases). Trimming removed 0 bases at V and 6 bases at J, with 13 bases between. The length of the CDR3 is 15 residues. CDR1 and CDR2 (germline): SGHRS, YFSETQ. The CDR3 DNA sequence: TGCGCCAGCAGCTTGGATCTCGGAGGGGGTCAGCCCCAGCATTTT. Its protein is CASSLDLGGGQPQHF. The complete variable domain, with remaining parts taken from reference TRBV5-1 and TRBJ1-5, reads KAGVTQTPRYLIKTRGQQVTLSCSPISGHRSVSWYQQTPGQGLQFLFEYFSETQRNKGNFPGRFSGRQFSNSRSEMNVSTLELGDSALYLCASSLDLGGGQPQHFGDGTRLSIL.

Only a few counts were recorded for this clonotype. The chain couples TRBV9 to TRBJ1-1, with D perhaps TRBD1 (5 bases). The germline V gene has CDR1 SGDLS and CDR2 YYNGEE. This CDR3 region has 16 residues. V was cut by 3 bases and J by 0 bases, with 15 bases left in between. The CDR3 loop is CASSETGAGVNTEAFF. CDR3 nucleotides: TGTGCCAGCAGCGAAACCGGGGCCGGGGTGAACACTGAAGCTTTCTTT.

The rearrangement uses TRBV4-1 and TRBJ2-6; D is perhaps TRBD2 (6 bases). CDR3 size: 19 residues. V lost 4 bases and J 1 base, leaving 20 bases between the germline ends. The germline gives CDR1 MGHRA, CDR2 YSYEKL. The chain's CDR3 is CASSRATLAAGSGANVLTF. The DNA of the CDR3 is TGCGCCAGCAGCCGGGCCACGTTGGCCGCGGGGTCTGGGGCCAACGTCCTGACTTTC.

This clonotype has a count of ten or more. The V call is TRBV20-1, the J call TRBJ1-2; D might be TRBD1 (5 bases). Between the trimmed V and J ends, which lost 3 bases and 6 bases, there was a span of 8 bases. The CDR3 has 11 residues. CDR1 and CDR2 from the germline V gene are DFQATT and SNEGSKA (reference sequence). The CDR3, as DNA: TGCAGTGCTAGCAGGGTTCATGGCTACACCTTC. As protein: CSASRVHGYTF.

This clonotype was observed many times. The CDR3 here is CASSLGGYRVVEQFF. The CDR3 nucleotides are TGTGCCAGCAGCTTAGGGGGATATAGGGTAGTTGAGCAGTTCTTC. The chain recombines TRBV11-2 with TRBJ2-1; D is unresolved. CDR1 and CDR2 from the germline V gene are SGHAT and FQNNGV. The CDR3 totals 15 residues. The germline V and J ends were trimmed by 1 base and 9 bases, with 16 bases remaining between them.

In its sample, this clonotype was seen many times. The V call is TRBV13, the J call TRBJ2-1; tentative D call: TRBD2 (6 bases). The germline V gene encodes CDR1 PRHDT and CDR2 FYEKMQ (reference sequence). The CDR3 runs 15 residues. V was cut by 5 bases and J by 3 bases, with 14 bases left in between. The CDR3 region is CASSELIADYNEQFF. Here the CDR3 DNA reads TGTGCCAGCAGCGAACTAATAGCGGACTACAATGAGCAGTTCTTC.

This clonotype showed up many times. The V call is TRBV6-1, the J call TRBJ2-2, with a weak D call TRBD1 (6 bases). V lost 5 bases and J lost 2, with 15 bases in between. Germline CDR1 is MNHNS and CDR2 is SASEGT. The CDR3 totals 16 residues. The CDR3: CASSKTGYLNTGELFF. The CDR3 DNA is TGTGCCAGCAGTAAAACAGGGTACCTAAACACCGGGGAGCTGTTTTTT.

This chain connects TRBV7-2 to TRBJ1-2; D is ambiguous. The CDR3 covers 13 residues. Germline CDR1 reads SGHTA; CDR2 reads FQGNSA. With 1 base removed from V and 3 bases from J, the gap between germline ends came to 6 bases. For the CDR3, the DNA is TGTGCCAGCAGCTTAGGAGGGTACTATGGCTACACCTTC. Amino acids: CASSLGGYYGYTF. Variable domain in full (rest from reference TRBV7-2 and TRBJ1-2): GAGVSQSPSNKVTEKGKDVELRCDPISGHTALYWYRQSLGQGLEFLIYFQGNSAPDKSGLPSDRFSAERTGGSVSTLTIQRTQQEDSAVYLCASSLGGYYGYTFGSGTRLTVV.